A selection of T cell receptor beta chains follows, all from one sample in a study of blood T cell repertoires in COVID-19. Method: immunoSEQ multiplex PCR; TCRdb's copy keeps in-frame clones and lacks some. The sample lists more than 250,000 clones; approximately 88% were seen once. What was sequenced was PBMCs or T cells enriched from blood (not recorded which). These receptors all stem from a woman in her thirties or forties with acute COVID-19. Each CDR3 is given with its conserved first and last residue. Each record gives: V gene, D gene, clone size, J gene, CDR3 DNA, CDR3 protein. A D gene is named only where the DNA matches it firmly. Only part of the rows carry a size: once, few, many, or a class if the clone is expanded.

V gene: TRBV5-4; D gene: .; clone size: once; J gene: TRBJ2-3; CDR3 DNA: TGTGCCAGCAGCCAGCCGGGAGCAAACACAGATACGCAGTATTTT; CDR3 protein: CASSQPGANTDTQYF
V gene: TRBV3-1/TRBV3-2; D gene: .; clone size: .; J gene: TRBJ2-2; CDR3 DNA: TGTGCCAGCAGCCAATCAGGCGGAGGGGAGACCGGGGAGCTGTTTTTT; CDR3 protein: CASSQSGGGETGELFF
V gene: TRBV27; D gene: .; clone size: .; J gene: TRBJ2-7; CDR3 DNA: TGTGCCAGCAAAGGGGGTCGCGGCTACGAGCAGTACTTC; CDR3 protein: CASKGGRGYEQYF
V gene: TRBV11-3; D gene: TRBD1; clone size: .; J gene: TRBJ1-2; CDR3 DNA: TGTGCCAGCAGTTACCAACTGGGCAGGGGGGCAGGTACCTTC; CDR3 protein: CASSYQLGRGAGTF
V gene: TRBV15; D gene: .; clone size: .; J gene: TRBJ1-3; CDR3 DNA: TGTGCCACCAGCAGGGGGGGGAACTCTGGAAACACCATATATTTT; CDR3 protein: CATSRGGNSGNTIYF
V gene: TRBV5-5; D gene: .; clone size: .; J gene: TRBJ1-1; CDR3 DNA: TGTGCCAGCGCCCCCCTAGGGGCGAAGACTGAAGCTTTCTTT; CDR3 protein: CASAPLGAKTEAFF
V gene: TRBV2; D gene: TRBD2; clone size: .; J gene: TRBJ2-7; CDR3 DNA: TGTGCCAGCAGTGGGGGGGGTCCAAACAATTACGAGCAGTACTTC; CDR3 protein: CASSGGGPNNYEQYF
V gene: TRBV10-1; D gene: TRBD1; clone size: .; J gene: TRBJ2-7; CDR3 DNA: TGCGCCAGCAGTGTGACAGGGCTCGACGAGCAGTACTTC; CDR3 protein: CASSVTGLDEQYF
V gene: TRBV7-9; D gene: .; clone size: .; J gene: TRBJ1-2; CDR3 DNA: TGTGCCAGCAGCTTAGTTTCTTCCATACGGGGTGGCTACACCTTC; CDR3 protein: CASSLVSSIRGGYTF
V gene: TRBV7-9; D gene: TRBD2; clone size: many; J gene: TRBJ2-3; CDR3 DNA: TGTGCCAGCAGCTTGTTCCCCCGAGAGGCGGGAGGGACAGATACGCAGTATTTT; CDR3 protein: CASSLFPREAGGTDTQYF
V gene: TRBV7-9; D gene: TRBD2; clone size: .; J gene: TRBJ2-1; CDR3 DNA: TGTGCCAGCAGCTTAGCGTTGGGGGAGGGCCGTTACAATGAGCAGTTCTTC; CDR3 protein: CASSLALGEGRYNEQFF
V gene: TRBV24-1; D gene: TRBD1; clone size: .; J gene: TRBJ1-5; CDR3 DNA: TGTGCCACCAGTGTGGGACAGTGGGGGCCCCAGCATTTT; CDR3 protein: CATSVGQWGPQHF
V gene: TRBV28; D gene: .; clone size: .; J gene: TRBJ1-1; CDR3 DNA: TGTGCCAGCAGTTTAAACATCAACACTGAAGCTTTCTTT; CDR3 protein: CASSLNINTEAFF
V gene: TRBV10-2; D gene: .; clone size: .; J gene: TRBJ2-2; CDR3 DNA: TGCGCCAGCAGTGAAGTCGGGACGAACACCGGGGAGCTGTTTTTT; CDR3 protein: CASSEVGTNTGELFF
V gene: TRBV30; D gene: TRBD2; clone size: .; J gene: TRBJ2-1; CDR3 DNA: TGTGCCTGGAGTGTCTTAGCGGGGGACAATGAGCAGTTCTTC; CDR3 protein: CAWSVLAGDNEQFF
V gene: TRBV4-1; D gene: TRBD1; clone size: .; J gene: TRBJ1-2; CDR3 DNA: TGCGCCAGCAGCCAAGAAAGAGGGGGCGCATTTAACTATGGCTACACCTTC; CDR3 protein: CASSQERGGAFNYGYTF
V gene: TRBV15; D gene: TRBD1; clone size: .; J gene: TRBJ2-4; CDR3 DNA: TGTGCCACCAGCAGATACGGACAGGGATTAAACATTCAGTACTTC; CDR3 protein: CATSRYGQGLNIQYF
V gene: TRBV5-1; D gene: TRBD1; clone size: .; J gene: TRBJ1-6; CDR3 DNA: TGCGCCAGCAGCGCCCTACAGGGGCAATCACCCCTCCACTTT; CDR3 protein: CASSALQGQSPLHF
V gene: TRBV2; D gene: TRBD1; clone size: once; J gene: TRBJ1-5; CDR3 DNA: TGTGCCAGCAGCGCGGGACAGAACAATCAGCCCCAGCATTTT; CDR3 protein: CASSAGQNNQPQHF
V gene: TRBV10-3; D gene: .; clone size: once; J gene: TRBJ2-1; CDR3 DNA: TGTGCCATCAGTGAGTCGGGTGCAGGCCCGTACAATGAGCAGTTCTTC; CDR3 protein: CAISESGAGPYNEQFF
V gene: TRBV19; D gene: .; clone size: once; J gene: TRBJ2-1; CDR3 DNA: TGTGCCAGTAGTATCTCCCTCAATGAGCAGTTCTTC; CDR3 protein: CASSISLNEQFF
V gene: TRBV27; D gene: .; clone size: .; J gene: TRBJ2-7; CDR3 DNA: TGTGCCAGCAGAGAGGGCACCTACGAGCAGTACTTC; CDR3 protein: CASREGTYEQYF
V gene: TRBV11-1; D gene: .; clone size: .; J gene: TRBJ2-3; CDR3 DNA: TGTGCCAGCAGCCCGGTGGGGCGCGACACAGATACGCAGTATTTT; CDR3 protein: CASSPVGRDTDTQYF
V gene: TRBV5-1; D gene: .; clone size: .; J gene: TRBJ1-6; CDR3 DNA: TGCGCCAGCCGGGGAGATCAGAATTCACCCCTCCACTTT; CDR3 protein: CASRGDQNSPLHF
V gene: TRBV3-1/TRBV3-2; D gene: TRBD1; clone size: .; J gene: TRBJ1-2; CDR3 DNA: TGTGCCAGCAGCCAACTCGGAGGGACAGGGCGAGGGGGCTACACCTTC; CDR3 protein: CASSQLGGTGRGGYTF
V gene: TRBV19; D gene: .; clone size: .; J gene: TRBJ1-1; CDR3 DNA: TGTCGAGGGATGAACACTGAAGCTTTCTTT; CDR3 protein: CRGMNTEAFF
V gene: TRBV19; D gene: TRBD1; clone size: once; J gene: TRBJ1-1; CDR3 DNA: TGTGCCAGTAGGGGGGCCAGGGGGCAAACTGAAGCTTTCTTT; CDR3 protein: CASRGARGQTEAFF
V gene: TRBV19; D gene: .; clone size: .; J gene: TRBJ1-2; CDR3 DNA: TGTGCCAGTAATGTGCGACTAGGCTATGGCTACACCTTC; CDR3 protein: CASNVRLGYGYTF
V gene: TRBV4-1; D gene: TRBD1; clone size: .; J gene: TRBJ1-1; CDR3 DNA: TGCGCCAGCAGCCAAGTAGACAGGGGAACTGAAGCTTTCTTT; CDR3 protein: CASSQVDRGTEAFF
V gene: TRBV13; D gene: .; clone size: .; J gene: TRBJ2-3; CDR3 DNA: TGTGCCAGCAGCACCAGACAGGAAGCAGATACGCAGTATTTT; CDR3 protein: CASSTRQEADTQYF